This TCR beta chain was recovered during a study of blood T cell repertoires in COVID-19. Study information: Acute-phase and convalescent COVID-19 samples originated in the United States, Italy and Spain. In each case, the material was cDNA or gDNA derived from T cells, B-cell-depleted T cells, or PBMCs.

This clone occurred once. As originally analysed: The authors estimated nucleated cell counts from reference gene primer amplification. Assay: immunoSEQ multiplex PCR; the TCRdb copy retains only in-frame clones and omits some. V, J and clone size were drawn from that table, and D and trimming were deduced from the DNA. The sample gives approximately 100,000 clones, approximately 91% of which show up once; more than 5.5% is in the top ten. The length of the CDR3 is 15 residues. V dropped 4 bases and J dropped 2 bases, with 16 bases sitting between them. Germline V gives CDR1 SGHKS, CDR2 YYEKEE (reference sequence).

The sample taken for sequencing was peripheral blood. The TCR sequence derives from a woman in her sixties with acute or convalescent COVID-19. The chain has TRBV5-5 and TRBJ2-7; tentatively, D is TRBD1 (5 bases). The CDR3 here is CASSLGPAGTYEQYF. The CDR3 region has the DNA TGTGCCAGCAGCCTAGGCCCGGCAGGGACCTACGAGCAGTACTTC.